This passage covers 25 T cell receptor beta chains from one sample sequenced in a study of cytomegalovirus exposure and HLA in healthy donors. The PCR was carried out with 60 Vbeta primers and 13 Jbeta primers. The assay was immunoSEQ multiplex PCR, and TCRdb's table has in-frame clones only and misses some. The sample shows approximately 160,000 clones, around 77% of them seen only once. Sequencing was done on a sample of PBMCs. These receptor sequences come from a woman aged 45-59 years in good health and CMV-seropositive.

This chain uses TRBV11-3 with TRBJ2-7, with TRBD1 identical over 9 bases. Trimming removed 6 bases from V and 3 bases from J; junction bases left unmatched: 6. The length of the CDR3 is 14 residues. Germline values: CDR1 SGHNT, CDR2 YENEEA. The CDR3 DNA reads TGTGCCAGCAGTCCCGGGACAGGGCACTACGAGCAGTACTTC. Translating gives CASSPGTGHYEQYF.

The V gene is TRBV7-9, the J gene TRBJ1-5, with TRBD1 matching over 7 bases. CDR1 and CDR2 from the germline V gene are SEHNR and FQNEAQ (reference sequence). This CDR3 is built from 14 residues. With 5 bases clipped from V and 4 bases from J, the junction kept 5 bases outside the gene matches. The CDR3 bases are TGTGCCAGCAGCCGTGAACAGGGGAATCAGCCCCAGCATTTT. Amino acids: CASSREQGNQPQHF.

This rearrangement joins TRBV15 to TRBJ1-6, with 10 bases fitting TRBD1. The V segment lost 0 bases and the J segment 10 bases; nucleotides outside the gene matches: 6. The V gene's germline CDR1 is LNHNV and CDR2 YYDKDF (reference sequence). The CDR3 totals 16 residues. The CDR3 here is CATSRDYGQGGSPLHF. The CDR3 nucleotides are TGTGCCACCAGCAGAGATTATGGACAGGGGGGATCACCCCTCCACTTT.

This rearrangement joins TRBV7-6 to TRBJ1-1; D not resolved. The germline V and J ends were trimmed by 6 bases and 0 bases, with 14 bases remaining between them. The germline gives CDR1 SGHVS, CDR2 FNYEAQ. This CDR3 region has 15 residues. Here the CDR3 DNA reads TGTGCCAGCAGTATGGTAGGGAGCATGAACACTGAAGCTTTCTTT. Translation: CASSMVGSMNTEAFF.

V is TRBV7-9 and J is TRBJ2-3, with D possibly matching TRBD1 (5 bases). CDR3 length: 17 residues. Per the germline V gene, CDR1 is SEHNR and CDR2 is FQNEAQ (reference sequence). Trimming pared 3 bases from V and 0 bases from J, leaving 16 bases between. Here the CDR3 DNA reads TGTGCCAGCAGCTTCAAACAGGCGTACTCTAGCACAGATACGCAGTATTTT. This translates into CASSFKQAYSSTDTQYF.

As DNA, the CDR3 is TGCAGCGGTGACGACAGGGGGCCCACTGAAGCTTTCTTT. Its protein product is CSGDDRGPTEAFF. The genes are TRBV29-1 and TRBJ1-1; 10 nucleotides align to TRBD1. V shed 7 bases and J 4 bases; nucleotides not matched to a gene: 6. The germline CDR1 and CDR2 sequences are SQVTM and ANQGSEA. The CDR3 is made up of 13 amino acids.

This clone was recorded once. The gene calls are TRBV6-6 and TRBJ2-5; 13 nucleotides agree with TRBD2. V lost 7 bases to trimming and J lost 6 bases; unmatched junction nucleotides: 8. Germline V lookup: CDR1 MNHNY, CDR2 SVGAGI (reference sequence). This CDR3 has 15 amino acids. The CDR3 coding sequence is TGTGCCAGCACCATAGAGACTAGCGGGAGGAAGACCCAGTACTTC. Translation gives CASTIETSGRKTQYF.

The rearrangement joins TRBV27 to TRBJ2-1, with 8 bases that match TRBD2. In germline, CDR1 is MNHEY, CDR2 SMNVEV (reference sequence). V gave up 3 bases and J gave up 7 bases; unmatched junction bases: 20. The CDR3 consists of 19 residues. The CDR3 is CASSFRYPKGSGKVNEQFF. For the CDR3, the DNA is TGTGCCAGCAGTTTTAGGTACCCCAAAGGTAGCGGGAAGGTTAATGAGCAGTTCTTC.

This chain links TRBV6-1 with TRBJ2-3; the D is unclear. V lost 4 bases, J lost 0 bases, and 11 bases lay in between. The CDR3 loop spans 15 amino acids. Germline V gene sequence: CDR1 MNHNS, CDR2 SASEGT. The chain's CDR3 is CASSGVTTSTDTQYF. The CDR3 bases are TGTGCCAGCAGTGGGGTGACGACTAGCACAGATACGCAGTATTTT.

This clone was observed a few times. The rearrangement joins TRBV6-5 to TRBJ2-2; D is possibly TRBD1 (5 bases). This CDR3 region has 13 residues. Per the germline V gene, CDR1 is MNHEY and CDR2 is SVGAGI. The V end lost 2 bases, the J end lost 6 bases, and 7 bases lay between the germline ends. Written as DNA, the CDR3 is TGTGCCAGCAGTTACGACAGTTCCGGGGAGCTGTTTTTT. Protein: CASSYDSSGELFF.

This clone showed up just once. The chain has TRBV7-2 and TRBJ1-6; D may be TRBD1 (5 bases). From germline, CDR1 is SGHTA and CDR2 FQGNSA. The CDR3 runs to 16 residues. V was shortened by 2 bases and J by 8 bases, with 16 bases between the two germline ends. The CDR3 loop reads CASSLRQSAGDSPLHF. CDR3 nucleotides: TGTGCCAGCAGCTTACGTCAGTCGGCGGGGGATTCACCCCTCCACTTT.

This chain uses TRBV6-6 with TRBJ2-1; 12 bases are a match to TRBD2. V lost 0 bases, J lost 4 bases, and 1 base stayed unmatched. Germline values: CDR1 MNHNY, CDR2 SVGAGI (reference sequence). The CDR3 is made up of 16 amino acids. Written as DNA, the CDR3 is TGTGCCAGCAGTTACTCGACTAGCGGGGGTTACAATGAGCAGTTCTTC. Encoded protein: CASSYSTSGGYNEQFF.

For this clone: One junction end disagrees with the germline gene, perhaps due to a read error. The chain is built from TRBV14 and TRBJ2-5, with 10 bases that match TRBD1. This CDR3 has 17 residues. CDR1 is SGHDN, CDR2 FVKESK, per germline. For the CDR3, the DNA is TGTGCCGGCAGCCAAGAAGGATGGGGGACAGGGGAAGAGACCCAGTACTTC. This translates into CAGSQEGWGTGEETQYF.

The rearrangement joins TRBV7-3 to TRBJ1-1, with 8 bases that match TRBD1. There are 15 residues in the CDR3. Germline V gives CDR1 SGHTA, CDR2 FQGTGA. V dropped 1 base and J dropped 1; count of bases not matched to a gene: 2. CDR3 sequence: CASSLIGTGNTEAFF. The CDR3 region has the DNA TGTGCCAGCAGCTTAATAGGGACAGGGAACACTGAAGCTTTCTTT.

The CDR3 sequence: CASSLHTSMGLNEKLFF. Here the CDR3 DNA reads TGTGCCAGCAGCCTGCATACCTCTATGGGACTTAATGAAAAACTGTTTTTT. This rearrangement joins TRBV7-2 to TRBJ1-4; D possibly corresponds to TRBD1 (5 bases). The germline gives CDR1 SGHTA, CDR2 FQGNSA. Trimming took off 5 bases at V and 4 bases at J, with 20 bases between the two ends. The CDR3 is made up of 17 amino acids.

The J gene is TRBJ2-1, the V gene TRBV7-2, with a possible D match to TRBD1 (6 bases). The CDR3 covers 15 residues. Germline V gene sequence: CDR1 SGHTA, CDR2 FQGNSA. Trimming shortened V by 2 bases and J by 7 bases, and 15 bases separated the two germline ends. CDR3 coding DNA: TGTGCCAGCAGCTTAATAGGACAGTTGGTAAATGAGCAGTTCTTC. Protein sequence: CASSLIGQLVNEQFF.

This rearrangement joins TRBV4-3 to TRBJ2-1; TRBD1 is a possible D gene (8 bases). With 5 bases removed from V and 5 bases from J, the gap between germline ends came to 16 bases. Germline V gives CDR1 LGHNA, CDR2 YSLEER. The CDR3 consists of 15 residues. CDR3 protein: CASSLGQGGDNEQFF. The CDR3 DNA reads TGCGCCAGCAGCTTAGGACAGGGAGGGGACAATGAGCAGTTCTTC.

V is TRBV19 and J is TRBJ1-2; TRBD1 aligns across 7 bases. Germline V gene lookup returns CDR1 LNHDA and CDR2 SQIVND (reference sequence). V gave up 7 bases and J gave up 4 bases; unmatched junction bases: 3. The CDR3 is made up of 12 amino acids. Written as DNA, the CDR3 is TGTGCCAGTATTGACAGGGCCTATGGCTACACCTTC. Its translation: CASIDRAYGYTF.

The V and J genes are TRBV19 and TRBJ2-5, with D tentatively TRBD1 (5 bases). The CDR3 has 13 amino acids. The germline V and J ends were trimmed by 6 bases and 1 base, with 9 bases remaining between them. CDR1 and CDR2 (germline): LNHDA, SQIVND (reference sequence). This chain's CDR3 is CASRPQVQETQYF. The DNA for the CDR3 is TGTGCCAGTAGACCACAGGTCCAAGAGACCCAGTACTTC.

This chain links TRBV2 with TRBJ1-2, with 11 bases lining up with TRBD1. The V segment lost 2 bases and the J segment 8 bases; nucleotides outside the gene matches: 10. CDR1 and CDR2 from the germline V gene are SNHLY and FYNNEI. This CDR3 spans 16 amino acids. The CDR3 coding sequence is TGTGCCAGCAGTGAATTCCCCGGACAGGGGGCGGGAGGCTACACCTTC. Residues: CASSEFPGQGAGGYTF.

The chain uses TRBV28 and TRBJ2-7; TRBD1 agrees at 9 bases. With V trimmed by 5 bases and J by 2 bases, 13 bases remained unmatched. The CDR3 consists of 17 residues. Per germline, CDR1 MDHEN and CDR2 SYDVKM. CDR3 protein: CASSLLGTGLRAYEQYF. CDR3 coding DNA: TGTGCCAGCAGTCTACTCGGGACAGGGCTCAGGGCCTACGAGCAGTACTTC.

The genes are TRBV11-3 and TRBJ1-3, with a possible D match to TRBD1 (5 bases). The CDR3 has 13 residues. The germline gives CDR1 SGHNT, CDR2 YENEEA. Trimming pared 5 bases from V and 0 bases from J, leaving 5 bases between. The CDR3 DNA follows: TGTGCCAGCAGCCAGGGCTCTGGAAACACCATATATTTT. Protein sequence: CASSQGSGNTIYF.

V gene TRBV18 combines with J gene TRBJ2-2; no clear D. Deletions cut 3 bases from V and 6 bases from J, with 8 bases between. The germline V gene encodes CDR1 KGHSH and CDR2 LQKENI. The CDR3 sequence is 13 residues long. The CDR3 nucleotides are TGTGCCAGCTCACCCCAGGCGTCCGGGGAGCTGTTTTTT. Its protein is CASSPQASGELFF. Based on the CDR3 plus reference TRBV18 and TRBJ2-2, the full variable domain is NAGVMQNPRHLVRRRGQEARLRCSPMKGHSHVYWYRQLPEEGLKFMVYLQKENIIDESGMPKERFSAEFPKEGPSILRIQQVVRGDSAAYFCASSPQASGELFFGEGSRLTVL.

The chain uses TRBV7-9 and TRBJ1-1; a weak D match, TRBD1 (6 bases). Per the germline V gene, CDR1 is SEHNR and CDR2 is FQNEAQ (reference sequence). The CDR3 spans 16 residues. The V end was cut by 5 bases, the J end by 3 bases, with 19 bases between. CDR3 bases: TGTGCCAGCAGCCCGAAGGGAGGGGGGAAGGACACTGAAGCTTTCTTT. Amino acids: CASSPKGGGKDTEAFF. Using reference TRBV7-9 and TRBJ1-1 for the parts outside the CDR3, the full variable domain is DTGVSQNPRHKITKRGQNVTFRCDPISEHNRLYWYRQTLGQGPEFLTYFQNEAQLEKSRLLSDRFSAERPKGSFSTLEIQRTEQGDSAMYLCASSPKGGGKDTEAFFGQGTRLTVV.

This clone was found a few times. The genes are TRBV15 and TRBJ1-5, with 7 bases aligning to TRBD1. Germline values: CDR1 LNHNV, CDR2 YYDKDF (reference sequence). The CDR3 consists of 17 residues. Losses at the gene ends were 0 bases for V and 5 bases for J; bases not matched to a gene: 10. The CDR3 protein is CATSRDRGGRRDQPQHF. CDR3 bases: TGTGCCACCAGCAGAGATAGAGGGGGCCGACGGGATCAGCCCCAGCATTTT.